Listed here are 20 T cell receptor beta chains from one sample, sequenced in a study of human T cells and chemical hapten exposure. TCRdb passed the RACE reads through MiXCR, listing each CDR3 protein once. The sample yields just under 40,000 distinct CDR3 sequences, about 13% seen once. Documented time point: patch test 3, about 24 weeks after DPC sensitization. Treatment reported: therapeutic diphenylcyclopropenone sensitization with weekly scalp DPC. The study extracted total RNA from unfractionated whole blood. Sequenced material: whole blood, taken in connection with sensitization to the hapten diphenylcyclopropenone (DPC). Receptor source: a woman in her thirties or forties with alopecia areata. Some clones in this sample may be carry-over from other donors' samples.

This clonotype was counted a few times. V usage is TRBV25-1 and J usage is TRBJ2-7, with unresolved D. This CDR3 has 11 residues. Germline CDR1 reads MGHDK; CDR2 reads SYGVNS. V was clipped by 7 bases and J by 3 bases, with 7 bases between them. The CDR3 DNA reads TGTGCCAGCACCTCTATCTACGAGCAGTACTTC. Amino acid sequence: CASTSIYEQYF.

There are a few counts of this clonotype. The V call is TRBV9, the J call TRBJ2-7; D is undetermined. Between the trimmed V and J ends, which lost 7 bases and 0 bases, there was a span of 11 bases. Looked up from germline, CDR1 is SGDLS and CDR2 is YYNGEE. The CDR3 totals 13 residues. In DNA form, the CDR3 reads TGTGCCAGCGGACGGTCGATCTCCTACGAGCAGTACTTC. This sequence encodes CASGRSISYEQYF.

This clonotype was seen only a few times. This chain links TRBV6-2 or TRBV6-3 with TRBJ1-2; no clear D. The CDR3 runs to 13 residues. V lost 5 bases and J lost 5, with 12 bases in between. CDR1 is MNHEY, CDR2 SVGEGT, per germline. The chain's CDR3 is CASSGGSTYGYTF. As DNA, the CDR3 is TGTGCCAGCAGTGGAGGCTCCACGTATGGCTACACCTTC.

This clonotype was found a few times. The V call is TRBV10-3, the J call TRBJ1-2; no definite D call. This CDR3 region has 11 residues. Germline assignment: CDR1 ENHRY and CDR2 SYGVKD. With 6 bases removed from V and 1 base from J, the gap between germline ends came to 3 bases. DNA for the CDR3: TGTGCCATCAGCGTTAACTATGGCTACACCTTC. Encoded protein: CAISVNYGYTF.

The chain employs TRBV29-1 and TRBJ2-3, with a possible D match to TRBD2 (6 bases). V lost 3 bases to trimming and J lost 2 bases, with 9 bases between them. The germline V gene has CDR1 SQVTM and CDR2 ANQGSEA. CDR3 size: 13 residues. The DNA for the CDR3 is TGCAGCGTTGACCTAGCGATCACAGATACGCAGTATTTT. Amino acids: CSVDLAITDTQYF.

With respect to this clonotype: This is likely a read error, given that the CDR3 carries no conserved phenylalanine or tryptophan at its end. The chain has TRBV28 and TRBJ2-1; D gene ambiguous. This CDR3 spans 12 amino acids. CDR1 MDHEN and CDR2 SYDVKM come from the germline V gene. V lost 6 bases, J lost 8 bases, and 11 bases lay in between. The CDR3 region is CASSLQRDEQFY. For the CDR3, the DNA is TGTGCCAGCAGCCTCCAACGGGATGAGCAGTTCTAC.

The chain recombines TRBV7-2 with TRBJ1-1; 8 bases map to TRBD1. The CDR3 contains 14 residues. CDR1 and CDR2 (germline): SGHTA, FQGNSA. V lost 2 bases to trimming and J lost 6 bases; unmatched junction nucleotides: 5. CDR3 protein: CASSLRQGAPEAFF. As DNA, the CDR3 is TGTGCCAGCAGCTTACGTCAGGGGGCGCCTGAAGCTTTCTTT.

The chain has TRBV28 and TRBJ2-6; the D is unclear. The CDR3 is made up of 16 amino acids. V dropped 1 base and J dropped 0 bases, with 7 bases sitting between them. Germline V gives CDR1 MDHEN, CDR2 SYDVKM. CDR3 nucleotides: TGTGCCAGCAGTTTATTGGGGTACTCTGGGGCCAACGTCCTGACTTTC. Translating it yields CASSLLGYSGANVLTF.

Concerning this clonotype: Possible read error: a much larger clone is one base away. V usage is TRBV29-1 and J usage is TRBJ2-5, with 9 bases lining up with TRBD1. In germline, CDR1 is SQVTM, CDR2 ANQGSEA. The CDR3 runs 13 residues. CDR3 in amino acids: CSAGQGGRENQYF. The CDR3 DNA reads TGCAGCGCGGGACAGGGAGGGAGAGAGAACCAGTACTTC. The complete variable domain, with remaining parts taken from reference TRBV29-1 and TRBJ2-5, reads SAVISQKPSRDICQRGTSLTIQCQVDSQVTMMFWYRQQPGQSLTLIATANQGSEATYESGFVIDKFPISRPNLTFSTLTVSNMSPEDSSIYLCSAGQGGRENQYFGPGTRLLVL.

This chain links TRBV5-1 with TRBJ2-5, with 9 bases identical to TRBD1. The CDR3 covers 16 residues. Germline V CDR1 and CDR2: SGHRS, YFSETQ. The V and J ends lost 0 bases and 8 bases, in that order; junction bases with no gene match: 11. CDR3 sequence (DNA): TGCGCCAGCAGCTTGGCCGACACCGGGACAGGGAAAACCCAGTACTTC. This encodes CASSLADTGTGKTQYF. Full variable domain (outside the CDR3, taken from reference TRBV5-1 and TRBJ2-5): KAGVTQTPRYLIKTRGQQVTLSCSPISGHRSVSWYQQTPGQGLQFLFEYFSETQRNKGNFPGRFSGRQFSNSRSEMNVSTLELGDSALYLCASSLADTGTGKTQYFGPGTRLLVL.

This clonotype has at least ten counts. The CDR3 here is CASSLVAGFGEAFF. For the CDR3, the DNA is TGTGCCAGCAGCTTAGTAGCGGGATTCGGCGAAGCTTTCTTT. The V and J genes are TRBV7-9 and TRBJ1-1, with D uncertain. This CDR3 has 14 amino acids. Germline values: CDR1 SEHNR, CDR2 FQNEAQ (reference sequence). The germline V and J ends were trimmed by 1 base and 8 bases, with 14 bases remaining between them. Complete variable domain (other parts from reference TRBV7-9 and TRBJ1-1): DTGVSQNPRHKITKRGQNVTFRCDPISEHNRLYWYRQTLGQGPEFLTYFQNEAQLEKSRLLSDRFSAERPKGSFSTLEIQRTEQGDSAMYLCASSLVAGFGEAFFGQGTRLTVV.

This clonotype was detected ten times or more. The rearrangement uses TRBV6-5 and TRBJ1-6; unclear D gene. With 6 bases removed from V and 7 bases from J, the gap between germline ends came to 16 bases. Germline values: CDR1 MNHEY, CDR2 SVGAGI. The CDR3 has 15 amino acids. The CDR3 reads CASSPQWGGNSPLHF. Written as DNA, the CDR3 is TGTGCCAGCAGCCCTCAATGGGGAGGAAATTCACCCCTCCACTTT.

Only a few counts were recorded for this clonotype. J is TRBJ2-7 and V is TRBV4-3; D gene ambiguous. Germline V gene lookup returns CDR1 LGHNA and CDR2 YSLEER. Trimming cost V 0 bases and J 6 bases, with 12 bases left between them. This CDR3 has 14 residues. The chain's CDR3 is CASSQDHRKGEQYF. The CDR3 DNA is TGCGCCAGCAGCCAAGACCATCGGAAAGGCGAGCAGTACTTC.

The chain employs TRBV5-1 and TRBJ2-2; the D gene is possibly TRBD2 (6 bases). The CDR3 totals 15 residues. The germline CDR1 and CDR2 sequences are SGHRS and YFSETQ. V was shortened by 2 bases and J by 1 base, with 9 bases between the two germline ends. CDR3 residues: CASSFRGLNTGELFF. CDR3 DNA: TGCGCCAGCAGCTTCCGGGGGTTGAACACCGGGGAGCTGTTTTTT.

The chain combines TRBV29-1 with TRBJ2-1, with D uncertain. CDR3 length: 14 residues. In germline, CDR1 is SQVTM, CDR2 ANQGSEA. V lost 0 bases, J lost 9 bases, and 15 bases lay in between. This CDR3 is CSVEDLVANGEQFF. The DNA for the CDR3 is TGCAGCGTTGAAGATCTAGTAGCAAACGGTGAGCAGTTCTTC.

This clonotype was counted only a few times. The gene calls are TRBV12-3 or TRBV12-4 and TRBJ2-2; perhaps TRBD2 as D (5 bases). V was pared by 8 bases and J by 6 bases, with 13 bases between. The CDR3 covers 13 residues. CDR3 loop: CASSFRDSGELFF. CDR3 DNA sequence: TGTGCCAGCTCATTTCGGGATTCCGGGGAGCTGTTTTTT.

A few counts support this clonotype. CDR3 in DNA: TGCAGCGGCATCTACAATGAGCAGTTCTTC. Translated, it gives CSGIYNEQFF. The V gene is TRBV29-1, the J gene TRBJ2-1; D gene ambiguous. Trimming stripped 7 bases from V and 3 bases from J, with 4 bases between. Germline V gene sequence: CDR1 SQVTM, CDR2 ANQGSEA. The CDR3 length is 10 residues.

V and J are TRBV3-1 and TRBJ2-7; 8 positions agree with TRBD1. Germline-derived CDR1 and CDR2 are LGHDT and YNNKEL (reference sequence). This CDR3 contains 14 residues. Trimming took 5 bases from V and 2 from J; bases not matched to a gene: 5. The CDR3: CASSSRTGTYEQYF. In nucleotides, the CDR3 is TGTGCCAGCAGCTCCCGGACAGGGACCTACGAGCAGTACTTC.

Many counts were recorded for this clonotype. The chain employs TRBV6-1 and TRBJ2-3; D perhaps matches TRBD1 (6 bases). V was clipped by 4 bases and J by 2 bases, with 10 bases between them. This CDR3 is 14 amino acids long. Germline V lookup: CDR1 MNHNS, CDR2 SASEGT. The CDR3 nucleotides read TGTGCCAGCAGTGGGACAGCCGACACAGATACGCAGTATTTT. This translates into CASSGTADTDTQYF.

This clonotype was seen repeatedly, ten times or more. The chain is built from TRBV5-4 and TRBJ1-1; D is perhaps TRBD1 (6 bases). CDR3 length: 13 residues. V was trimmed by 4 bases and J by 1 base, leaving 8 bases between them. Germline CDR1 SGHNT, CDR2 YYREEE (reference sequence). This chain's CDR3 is CASSADRNTEAFF. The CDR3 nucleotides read TGTGCCAGCAGCGCGGACAGGAACACTGAAGCTTTCTTT.